This TCR beta chain was sequenced in a study of CD8 T cells in Susac syndrome. V dropped 4 bases and J dropped 0 bases, with 13 bases sitting between them. The CDR3 contains 14 residues. The V gene's germline CDR1 is SQVTM and CDR2 ANQGSEA. Sequencing of TCR beta was undertaken in CD8+ and CD4+ T cells derived from blood. Healthy donors, matched for age and sex, constituted the control group. After extraction with the RNeasy kit, about 0.5 to 1 ug of the RNA was reverse transcribed using random hexamers. Coverage of TCR beta CDR3 amplification by immunoSEQ multiplex PCR extended to 54 Vbeta and 13 Jbeta. TCRdb re-called the immunoSEQ multiplex PCR reads with MiXCR, one entry per CDR3 protein. Of fewer than 200,000 distinct CDR3 sequences listed, just under 95% were seen once; the top ten hold around 0.11%.

The chain is built from TRBV29-1 and TRBJ2-7; D remains ambiguous. Sequencing was carried out using CD4+ T cells from PBMCs. The source of this sequence is a human donor in good health. CDR3 region: CSVVSRARSYEQYF. CDR3 bases: TGCAGCGTTGTATCACGGGCCCGCTCCTACGAGCAGTACTTC.